The T cell receptor beta chain described here comes from a study of blood T cell repertoires in COVID-19 (dated by TCRdb to 2018 to 2020). Some background on the complete study: Samples from collaborators originated in the United States, Italy and Spain and spanned both the acute and convalescent phases of COVID-19. The samples were drawn from two sources: the first 160 participants of the ongoing ImmuneRACE study, and 1,000 to 1,500 subjects contributed by 6 global collaborators. The material from the prospective study consisted of cDNA or gDNA derived from T cells, B-cell-depleted T cells, or PBMCs. Where available, HLA class I and class II types were taken from metadata supplied by the sample provider and were not determined by assay-based typing. Sample metadata almost always included a de-identified subject ID, COVID-19 status, age in years and sex. The dataset comprised deeply sampled blood TCRbeta repertoires from subjects exposed to, actively infected with, or recovered from COVID-19. The repertoires were made available in a free public database intended to serve as a resource for research on the immune response to SARS-CoV-2. Results and caveats for the whole study, not just this receptor: The quantity of clinical and demographic metadata differed by source and by participant and was supplied without curation.

The immunoSEQ Assay, a bias-controlled multiplex PCR, was used to amplify TCRbeta CDR3 regions from genomic DNA. In the paper's pipeline: Nucleated cell counts per sample were estimated from amplification of reference gene primers within the assay. Sequence reads were collapsed and filtered to measure the absolute abundance of every unique TCRbeta CDR3 rearrangement. For each sample, productive Simpson clonality was calculated by taking the square root of Simpson's diversity index across productive rearrangements. Not all clones reach the TCRdb copy of this immuneACCESS table, which keeps in-frame sequences only. Checked studies attribute under half of the gap to unresolved V genes and leave the rest unexplained. V and J calls and clone size follow that table, whereas D and trimming were derived from the DNA. The sample yields around 150,000 clones; 85% to 90% were counted once. The ten largest clones capture more than 4% of the sample.

Reading the germline V gene gives CDR1 SGHRS and CDR2 YFSETQ. Spanning cysteine to phenylalanine, the CDR3 consists of 15 amino acids. This entry keeps only the CDR3 DNA: 45 bases, framed from base 1. The V end loses 5 bases and the J end loses 2 bases, and a stretch of 16 bases separates them. Concerning this clone itself: Its binding antigen is unknown. Base qualities are missing; no much larger clone stands one base away.

Whole blood was collected in K2EDTA tubes by collaborating institutions according to the institutions' own protocols. Collaborator samples were shipped for TCRbeta analysis as frozen whole blood, isolated PBMCs, or DNA extracted from either sample type. The chain uses TRBV5-1 and TRBJ2-5, with a weak D call of TRBD2 (6 bases match). This TCR derives from a woman aged 35 to 49 with acute or convalescent COVID-19. The sample was peripheral blood. The CDR3 region reads CASSSRPGDQETQYF. The DNA sequence reads TGCGCCAGCAGTTCCCGCCCGGGAGATCAAGAGACCCAGTACTTC.